This T cell receptor (beta chain) is from a study of beta chain features in type 1 diabetes. The investigators reverse transcribed all of the isolated RNA, so they sequenced expressed TCRB transcripts. The assay was immunoSEQ multiplex PCR, and TCRdb's table has in-frame clones only and misses some. The sample has hundreds of thousands of clones; about 10% are singletons. This CDR3 spans 15 amino acids. The germline V gene has CDR1 SGHRS and CDR2 YFSETQ. V trimming: 0 bases; J trimming: 8 bases; junction bases outside the gene matches: 8. The sequenced sample was naive CD4+ T cells from blood. The chain links TRBV5-1 to TRBJ1-2, with TRBD1 matching over 9 bases. The clonotype comes from a woman aged 25-40 years in good health. CDR3 DNA sequence: TGCGCCAGCAGCTTGGAAGGGACAGGGTCCGGGGGCTACACCTTC. Encoded protein: CASSLEGTGSGGYTF.